The T cell receptor beta chain under discussion was sequenced for a study of CD8+CD57+ T cells in acquired aplastic anemia. The wider study: On average, sorted CD4+ and CD8+ cells gave approximately 3.5 ug of DNA. Study findings and constraints: A significant difference in CD8+ Simpson's diversity between patients and controls was not found. Around 29 CD8+ CDR3 sequences were shared between patients and controls.

By share of the sample, this clonotype is medium-sized (0.01 to 0.1%). The antigen is undetermined. Patients who underwent sequencing had shown CD8+CD57+ cell expansion by flow cytometry. Genomic DNA acted as the template from which TCR beta VDJ combination and CDR3 sequence profiling were carried out. MiXCR, applied by TCRdb to the reads, yields one record per CDR3 protein. The sample records 260,000 or so distinct CDR3 sequences, 65% to 90% being singletons. The ends were cut back, 6 bases at V and 5 bases at J, with 17 bases in the middle. CDR1 is MNHEY, CDR2 SVGAGI, per germline. CDR3 length: 16 residues.

The chain recombines TRBV6-5 with TRBJ1-6; D gene uncertain. The TCR comes from a human donor with aplastic anemia. The sequenced sample consisted of sorted CD4+, CD8+, or CD8+CD57+ T cells (not recorded which) from PBMCs. The CDR3: CASRQPRTEHNSPLHF. For the CDR3, the DNA is TGTGCCAGCAGACAACCGAGGACGGAACATAATTCACCCCTCCACTTT.